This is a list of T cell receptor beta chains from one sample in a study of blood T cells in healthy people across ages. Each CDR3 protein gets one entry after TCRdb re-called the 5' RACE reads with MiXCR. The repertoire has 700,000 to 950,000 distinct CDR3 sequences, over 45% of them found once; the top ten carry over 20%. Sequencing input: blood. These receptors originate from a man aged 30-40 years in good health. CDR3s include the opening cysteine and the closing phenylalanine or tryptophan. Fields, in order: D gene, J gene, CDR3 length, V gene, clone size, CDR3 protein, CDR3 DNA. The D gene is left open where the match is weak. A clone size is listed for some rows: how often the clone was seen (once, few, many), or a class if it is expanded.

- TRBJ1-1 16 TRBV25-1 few CASSETGRPMNTEAFF TGTGCCAGCAGTGAAACGGGCCGCCCAATGAACACTGAAGCTTTCTTT
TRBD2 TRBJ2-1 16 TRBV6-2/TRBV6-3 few CASRSWTSGRVNEQFF TGTGCCAGCAGAAGCTGGACTAGCGGGAGGGTTAATGAGCAGTTCTTC
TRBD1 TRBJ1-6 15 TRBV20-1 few CSAPLGDRDNSPLHF TGCAGTGCTCCCCTTGGGGACAGGGATAATTCACCCCTCCACTTT
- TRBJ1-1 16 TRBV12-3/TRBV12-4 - CASSLAKWEGNTEAFF TGTGCCAGCAGTTTAGCGAAGTGGGAGGGGAACACTGAAGCTTTCTTT
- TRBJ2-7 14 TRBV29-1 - CSVELGAALGEQYF TGCAGCGTTGAGTTGGGGGCCGCTTTGGGCGAGCAGTACTTC
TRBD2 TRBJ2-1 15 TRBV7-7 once CASSPTSGRGVEQFF TGTGCTAGCAGCCCGACTAGCGGGAGAGGTGTTGAGCAGTTCTTC
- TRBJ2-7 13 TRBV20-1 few CSATARDGYEQYF TGCAGTGCCACAGCGCGTGACGGCTACGAGCAGTACTTC
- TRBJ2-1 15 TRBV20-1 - CSARDLRGGSNEQFF TGCAGTGCTAGAGATCTGAGGGGAGGCTCCAATGAGCAGTTCTTC
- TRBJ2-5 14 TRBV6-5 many CASSLSRSLKTQYF TGTGCCAGCAGTTTATCGAGGTCCCTAAAGACCCAGTACTTC
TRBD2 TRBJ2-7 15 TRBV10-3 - CAISVPLAGDYEQYF TGTGCCATCAGTGTACCTTTAGCGGGAGATTACGAGCAGTACTTC
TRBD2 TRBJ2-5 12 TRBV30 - CAWAGVRKTQYF TGTGCCTGGGCGGGGGTCCGGAAGACCCAGTACTTC
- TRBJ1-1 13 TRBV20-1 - CSAYTRGYTEAFF TGCAGTGCTTACACGAGGGGATACACTGAAGCTTTCTTT
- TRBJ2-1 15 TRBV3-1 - CASSQAQTGYNEQFF TGTGCCAGCAGCCAAGCTCAGACGGGCTACAATGAGCAGTTCTTC
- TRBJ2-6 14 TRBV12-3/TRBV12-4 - CASYSNSGANVLTF TGTGCCAGCTACAGCAACTCTGGGGCCAACGTCCTGACTTTC
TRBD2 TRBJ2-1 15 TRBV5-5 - CASSLGGGAHNEQFF TGTGCCAGCAGCTTAGGCGGGGGGGCCCACAATGAGCAGTTCTTC
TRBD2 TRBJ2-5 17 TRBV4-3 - CASSPGTSGIPKETQYF TGCGCCAGCAGCCCCGGGACTAGCGGCATACCCAAAGAGACCCAGTACTTC
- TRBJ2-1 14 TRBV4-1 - CASSQDLMSNEQFF TGCGCCAGCAGCCAAGATTTAATGAGCAATGAGCAGTTCTTC
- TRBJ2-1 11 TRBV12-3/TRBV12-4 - CASSRVNEQFF TGTGCCAGCAGCAGGGTTAATGAGCAGTTCTTC
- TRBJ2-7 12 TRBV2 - CASRTGRDEQYF TGTGCCAGCCGGACAGGGAGGGACGAGCAGTACTTC
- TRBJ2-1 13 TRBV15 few CATSRGVGDEQFF TGTGCCACCAGCAGAGGGGTAGGCGATGAGCAGTTCTTC
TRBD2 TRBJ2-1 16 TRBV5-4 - CASSARLAREVAEQFF TGTGCCAGCAGCGCCCGACTAGCGAGGGAAGTGGCTGAGCAGTTCTTC
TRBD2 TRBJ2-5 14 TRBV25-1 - CASSAAGGVETQYF TGTGCCAGCAGTGCGGCGGGGGGCGTGGAGACCCAGTACTTC
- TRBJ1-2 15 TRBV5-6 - CASSLGGTPTSGYTF TGTGCCAGCAGCTTGGGTGGGACACCGACTTCTGGCTACACCTTC
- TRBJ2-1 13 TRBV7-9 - CASQPAGRGEQFF TGTGCCAGCCAACCGGCGGGGAGAGGGGAGCAGTTCTTC
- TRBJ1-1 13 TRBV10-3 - CAISPHENTEAFF TGTGCCATCAGTCCCCACGAGAACACTGAAGCTTTCTTT
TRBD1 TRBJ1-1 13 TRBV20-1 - CSAPLQGYTEAFF TGCAGTGCTCCGCTACAGGGGTACACTGAAGCTTTCTTT
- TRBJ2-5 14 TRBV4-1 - CASSFPPRGETQYF TGCGCCAGCAGCTTTCCACCTAGGGGTGAGACCCAGTACTTC
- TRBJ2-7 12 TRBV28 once CASSLARGEEYF TGTGCCAGCAGTTTAGCGAGGGGGGAGGAGTACTTC
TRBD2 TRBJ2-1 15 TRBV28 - CASYTGTSVHNEQFF TGTGCCAGCTACACCGGGACTAGCGTACACAATGAGCAGTTCTTC
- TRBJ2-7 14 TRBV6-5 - CASSNLRGAGEQYF TGTGCCAGCAGTAACCTCCGCGGTGCAGGCGAGCAGTACTTC
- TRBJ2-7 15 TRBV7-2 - CASSLSGMESYEQYF TGTGCCAGCAGCTTATCCGGGATGGAATCCTACGAGCAGTACTTC
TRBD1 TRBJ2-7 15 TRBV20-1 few CSARVMGQGSYEQYF TGCAGTGCTAGAGTCATGGGACAGGGGAGCTACGAGCAGTACTTC